This T cell receptor beta chain was captured by sequencing in a study of CD8 T cells in ankylosing spondylitis. This clonotype showed up just once. Its target is not known. The final CDR3 position lacks the conserved phenylalanine or tryptophan, pointing to a likely read error. Overall study results and limits: Some motif variants were previously reported in reactive arthritis synovial fluid and blood. Blood of patients with ankylosing spondylitis appeared to be characterized by a TCR beta motif of eight highly homologous variants. Reportedly, disease-linked clones are significantly enriched in ankylosing spondylitis patients' matched synovial fluid. Disease-linked clones were CD8+ and relatively rare in peripheral blood.

CDR3 length: 14 residues. Trimming cost V 5 bases and J 0 bases, with 10 bases left between them. Germline CDR1 and CDR2: SGHRS and YFSETQ. Quantitative 5'-RACE with molecular barcodes produced the TCR beta libraries. One entry per CDR3 protein, called by TCRdb with MiXCR from the 5' RACE reads. The sample consists of hundreds of thousands of distinct CDR3 sequences, about 12% of them appearing once. The rearrangement uses TRBV5-1 and TRBJ2-3; possibly TRBD1 for D (5 bases). This sequence originates from a male donor with ankylosing spondylitis. The sample taken for sequencing was blood, either unsorted or a sorted T cell fraction (not recorded which). CDR3 protein: CASRDSVSTDTQYL. CDR3 in DNA: TGCGCCAGCAGAGACAGCGTTAGCACAGATACGCAGTATCTT.